This TCR beta chain originates from a study of cytomegalovirus exposure and HLA in healthy donors. Study results and limitations: Subsequent analysis of the 120 or so validation repertoires found a tendency for first-cohort TCR clusters to co-occur.

Remarks on this clone: Its antigen remains unidentified.

Germline CDR1 and CDR2: LNHNV and YYDKDF (reference sequence). The germline V and J ends were trimmed by 1 base and 3 bases, with 6 bases remaining between them. The length of the CDR3 is 13 residues. The donors were members of the validation cohort comprising some 130 subjects, separate from the roughly 690-subject first cohort. Repertoires were generated with immunoSEQ multiplex PCR, while TCRdb's copy carries only in-frame clones and drops some. The sample holds 80,000 to 95,000 clones, approximately 96% seen once. The chain couples TRBV15 to TRBJ1-2; D perhaps matches TRBD1 (6 bases). Input material: PBMCs. The TCR originated in a woman aged 18 to 35 in good health and CMV-seronegative. In DNA form, the CDR3 reads TGTGCCACCAGCAGAGGACAGGACTATGGCTACACCTTC. It specifies CATSRGQDYGYTF. The entire variable domain, with the rest obtained from reference TRBV15 and TRBJ1-2, is as follows: DAMVIQNPRYQVTQFGKPVTLSCSQTLNHNVMYWYQQKSSQAPKLLFHYYDKDFNNEADTPDNFQSRRPNTSFCFLDIRSPGLGDTAMYLCATSRGQDYGYTFGSGTRLTVV.